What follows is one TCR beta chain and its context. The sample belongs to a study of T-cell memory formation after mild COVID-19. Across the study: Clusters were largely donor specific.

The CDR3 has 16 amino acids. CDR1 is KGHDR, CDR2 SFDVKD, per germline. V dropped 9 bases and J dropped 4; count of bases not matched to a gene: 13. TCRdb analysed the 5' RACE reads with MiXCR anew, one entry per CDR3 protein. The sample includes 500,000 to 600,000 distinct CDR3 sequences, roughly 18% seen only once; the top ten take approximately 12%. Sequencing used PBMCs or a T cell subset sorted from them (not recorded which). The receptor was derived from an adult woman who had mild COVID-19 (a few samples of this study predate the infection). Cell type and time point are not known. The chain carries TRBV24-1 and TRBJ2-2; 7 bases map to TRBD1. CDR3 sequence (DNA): TGTGCCACCGGACCAACCGACAGGGTTTTCACCGGGGAGCTGTTTTTT. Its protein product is CATGPTDRVFTGELFF.